This T cell receptor beta chain was retrieved from a study of blood T cell repertoires in COVID-19. The overall study: PBMCs, B-cell-depleted T cells, or T cells were the source of the cDNA or gDNA that made up the material.

CDR1 and CDR2 from the germline V gene are LNHNV and YYDKDF (reference sequence). This CDR3 is 15 amino acids long. Trimming took off 0 bases at V and 2 bases at J, with 10 bases between the two ends. Authors' analysis steps: For nucleated cells, counts were estimated from reference gene primer amplification. The table came from immunoSEQ multiplex PCR; TCRdb's copy has only in-frame clones and leaves some out. That table supplies the V and J calls and clone size; D and trimming were determined from the DNA. The repertoire holds over 85,000 clones, with 70% to 90% as singletons. This TCR was sampled from a human donor with acute or convalescent COVID-19. The donor label of this sample is uncertain. The gene calls are TRBV15 and TRBJ2-5; the D gene is possibly TRBD1 (6 bases). Sequencing input: peripheral blood. The CDR3 protein is CATSRDPRGQETQYF. The CDR3 DNA is TGTGCCACCAGCAGAGATCCCAGGGGACAAGAGACCCAGTACTTC.